Listed below are T cell receptor beta chains from one sample, sequenced in a study of CD8+ T cells in alopecia areata. Produced via immunoSEQ multiplex PCR; TCRdb's table is partial and in-frame only. The table includes about 200,000 clones, roughly three fifths detected once. The sequenced material came from CD8+ T cells sorted from blood. The receptors come from a human donor in good health. CDR3s leave out the opening cysteine and the closing phenylalanine or tryptophan.

TRBJ1-3,TRBV27,ASSALPSGNTIY
TRBJ2-3,TRBV11-2,ASSLDEGGLTDTQY
TRBJ2-7,TRBV30,AYTGGNEQY
TRBJ2-4,TRBV2,ATLDPAENKNIQY
TRBJ2-7,TRBV9,ASSADSGGSSYEQY
TRBJ1-1,TRBV14,ASSQSVDGEAF
TRBJ1-5,TRBV27,ASRSWGASSNQPQH
TRBJ2-3,TRBV6-6,ASHGPDTQY
TRBJ1-2,TRBV7-9,ASSSQGIWT
TRBJ2-7,TRBV4-1,ASSPPGPREEQY
TRBJ1-1,TRBV29-1,SVVLPNTEAF
TRBJ1-4,TRBV7-9,ASRDLYEKLF
TRBJ1-1,TRBV4-1,ASSPQGTEAF
TRBJ2-3,TRBV30,AWIPRQPTDTQY
TRBJ2-1,TRBV9,ASSPPEGGHYNEQF
TRBJ2-7,TRBV5-6,ASSTGQGSYEQY
TRBJ1-2,TRBV29-1,SVEDAAGDYGYT
TRBJ2-1,TRBV2,ASSEIGGDNEQF
TRBJ2-5,TRBV13,ASSTAGTGGD
TRBJ2-7,TRBV7-3,ASSSLGQRYEQY
TRBJ2-7,TRBV4-1,ASSPFVGAVYEQY
TRBJ1-1,TRBV5-5,ASSLFDRGTEAF
TRBJ1-1,TRBV30,AWTETLLGTEAF
TRBJ1-1,TRBV4-1,ASSQDEGTEAF
TRBJ1-1,TRBV10-3,AISDPPGQGVLNTEAF
TRBJ1-1,TRBV11-2,ASSLGKTGPGTEAF
TRBJ2-2,TRBV6-6,ATSDGTDTGELF
TRBJ1-6,TRBV4-1,ASSPTGPNSPLH
TRBJ2-7,TRBV4-1,ASSRGPTTTYEQY
TRBJ1-1,TRBV5-4,ASSPTGTANTEAF
TRBJ1-5,TRBV27,ASRPTGGMQPQH
TRBJ1-2,TRBV2,ASSDDSPNYGYT
TRBJ2-1,TRBV5-4,ASSLAGLADNEQF
TRBJ2-1,TRBV2,ASRLQGGDEQF
TRBJ2-5,TRBV7-8,ASSLGGYQETQY
TRBJ2-3,TRBV29-1,SVLIERVGTDTQY
TRBJ2-7,TRBV29-1,SVEEGATASYEQY
TRBJ2-5,TRBV7-9,ASSLLRQGRETQY
TRBJ1-2,TRBV15,ATSSDSGSDGYT
TRBJ1-1,TRBV2,ASSLFPGNTEAF
TRBJ1-5,TRBV2,ASSVMTGINQPQH